This T cell receptor (beta chain) was identified in a study of blood T cells in healthy people across ages (dated by TCRdb to 2015 to 2017). Concerning the study at large: In model experiments, template switching captured roughly one uniquely barcoded TCR beta cDNA molecule for every two T cells. The study measured age-related changes in TCR beta repertoire diversity using deep sequencing normalized with unique cDNA molecular identifiers. The donors were split into four age groups: young (average around 16 years), middle-aged (39), aged (more than 55) and long-lived (about 82). To avoid experimental bias, donors of different ages were randomly spread across the sequencing lanes. For two donors (one aged 18 to 29 and one aged 80 or older), the study analyzed two additional independent replicas of 1 million unique cDNA reads from the same blood draw.

Overall study results and their limits: Observed TCR beta diversity correlated strongly with the percentage of naive T cells measured by flow cytometry. Observed TCR beta diversity per million T cells fell roughly linearly with age, and a significant reduction was already apparent by age around 39. Because profiling used bulk unsorted PBMCs, naive and antigen-experienced compartments could not be compared conclusively. Compared with the aged group, the long-lived group had more naive CD4+ T cells, fewer expanded clones and increased TCR diversity, a pattern suggesting age selection. Because the CMV infection status of the donors was unknown, age-related changes in expanded clonotypes may potentially have been confounded. Total diversity estimates from one million sequenced T cells were considered lower bounds and underestimates.

Taken from cysteine to phenylalanine, the CDR3 has 16 residues. The only DNA kept is the CDR3, 48 bases in frame from the first base. The germline ends are 16 bases apart after V is trimmed by 2 bases and J by 4 bases. CDR1 and CDR2, per the germline V gene, are SGDLS and YYNGEE. Receptor amplification or capture employed 5' RACE. The sequencer was an Illumina HiSeq 2500. A second roughly 7 to 12 cycle PCR used a sample-barcoded 5' primer and a J-beta primer mix. A template-switch 5' adaptor carrying 12 random nucleotides introduced a unique molecular identifier onto each TCR beta cDNA molecule. Each sample yielded at least 2.5 million CDR3-containing paired-end reads. First-strand cDNA was synthesized from all RNA with the Mint cDNA synthesis kit, primed by a TRBC-specific oligonucleotide. After uracil-DNA glycosylase treatment, a first 18-cycle PCR used universal primers M1SS and BC2_uni_R on all cDNA. As for the authors' bioinformatics: Normalization of each sample was performed by random selection of 1 million high-quality reads, each carrying a distinct molecular identifier. Instead of being binned into consensus sequences, reads with shared molecular identifiers were discarded. MiTCR, set to a Q25 quality threshold and the strictest error-elimination algorithm, was used for CDR3 identification, clonotype clustering and error correction. A nonparametric unseen species model using Euler transformation provided a lower-bound estimate of total TCR beta diversity. Using fastp trimming at Q25 and MiXCR clonotype assembly, TCRdb reanalyzed the public sequencing data and kept in-frame beta chains. Here each entry gathers all rows of one CDR3 protein and keeps the most common genes and DNA. The authors' filters were not applied to this entry. The sample table lists approximately 810,000 distinct CDR3 sequences, around 26% of them with a count of one. Around 15% of the sample rests with the top ten.

This clonotype appeared a few times. What this receptor recognizes is not known. No much larger clone is present one base from it, and per-base qualities are unavailable. The roughly 39 donors, aged about 6 to 95 years, were systemically healthy Caucasian individuals from Russia. Each donor gave 8.5 to 10 milliliters of peripheral blood, collected into EDTA-treated Vacutainer tubes. Ficoll-Paque density-gradient centrifugation was used to isolate PBMCs, with at least 7 million per sample. Total RNA, at least 6 micrograms per sample, was extracted from PBMCs with Trizol reagent. Naive CD45RAhigh/CD27high T cell percentages were measured by flow cytometry on a PBMC aliquot from every donor.

In this chain, TRBV9 is recombined with TRBJ2-1, and TRBD2 may be the D gene, going by 6 matching bases. The sequence was collected from an elderly woman in good health. Sequenced: blood. The DNA sequence is given as TGTGCCAGCAGCGTCCAACCAGGGACTCTATACAATGAGCAGTTCTTC. This codes for CASSVQPGTLYNEQFF.